Sequencing of this T cell receptor (beta chain) was carried out in a study of T cells in localized non-small cell lung cancer. Regarding the study as a whole: Adjacent lung had a median 57 of the 100 largest tumor clones.

V shed 0 bases and J shed 5 bases, with 10 bases lying between them. This CDR3 comprises 15 residues. Germline V gene lookup returns CDR1 SGHNT and CDR2 YENEEA. By sample share, this clone is medium-sized. As yet, its antigen is unknown. TCRdb's copy holds only in-frame clones and misses some; the assay was immunoSEQ multiplex PCR. This table holds a few thousand clones, approximately 22% found once. This TCR was sampled from a woman aged 40 to 75 with stage I lung adenocarcinoma. The rearrangement uses TRBV11-3 and TRBJ1-4; D is unresolved. The source material was lung tumor tissue, sampled before any cancer treatment. In DNA, the CDR3 is TGTGCCAGCAGCTTAGATAACACGAAAAATGAAAAACTGTTTTTT. Amino acids: CASSLDNTKNEKLFF.